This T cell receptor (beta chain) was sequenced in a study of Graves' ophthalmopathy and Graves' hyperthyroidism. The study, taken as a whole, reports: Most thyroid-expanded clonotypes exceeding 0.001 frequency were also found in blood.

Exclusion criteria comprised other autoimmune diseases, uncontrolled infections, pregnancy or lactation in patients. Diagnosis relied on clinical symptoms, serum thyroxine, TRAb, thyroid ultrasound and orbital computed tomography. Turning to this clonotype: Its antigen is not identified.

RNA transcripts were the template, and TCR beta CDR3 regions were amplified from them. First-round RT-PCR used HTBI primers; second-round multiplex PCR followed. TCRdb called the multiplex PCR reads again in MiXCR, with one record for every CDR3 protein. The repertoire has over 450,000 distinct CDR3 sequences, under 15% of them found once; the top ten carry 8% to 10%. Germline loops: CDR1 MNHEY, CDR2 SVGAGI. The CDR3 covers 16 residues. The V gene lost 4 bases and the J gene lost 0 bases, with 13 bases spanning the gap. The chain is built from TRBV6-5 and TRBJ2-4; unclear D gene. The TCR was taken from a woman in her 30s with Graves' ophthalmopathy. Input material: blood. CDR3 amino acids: CASSSPDQLAKNIQYF. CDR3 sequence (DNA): TGTGCCAGCAGTTCTCCCGACCAGTTAGCCAAAAACATTCAGTACTTC.